Sequencing of this T cell receptor (beta chain) was carried out in a study of T cells in women clearing cervical HPV infection. General study points: TRBV6-7 abundance was lower in cases than controls (0.11% versus 0.16%).

The data were produced by immunoSEQ multiplex PCR, yet TCRdb's version contains in-frame clones alone and is incomplete. The sample holds more than 30,000 clones. About this clone: Its antigen is still unknown. An end of the junction does not agree with germline; a read error may underlie this. The read finishes 3 residues shy of the CDR3 end, and the germline J gene is used to complete it. This same CDR3 is encoded by further DNA sequences in the sample.

There are 16 residues in the CDR3. CDR1 SGHVS and CDR2 FNYEAQ come from the germline V gene. The sequencing input was blood buffy coat. The TCR originated in a woman aged 18-70 years with a cervical HPV16 infection that either progressed to CIN3+ or cleared (not recorded which). The V and J genes are TRBV7-6 and TRBJ1-3; a weak D match, TRBD1 (5 bases). CDR3 sequence reads: CASSSAGGGAGNTIYF. The sequenced part of the CDR3 DNA is TGTGCCAGCAGCTCCGCGGGGGGGGGAGCTGGAAACACT.